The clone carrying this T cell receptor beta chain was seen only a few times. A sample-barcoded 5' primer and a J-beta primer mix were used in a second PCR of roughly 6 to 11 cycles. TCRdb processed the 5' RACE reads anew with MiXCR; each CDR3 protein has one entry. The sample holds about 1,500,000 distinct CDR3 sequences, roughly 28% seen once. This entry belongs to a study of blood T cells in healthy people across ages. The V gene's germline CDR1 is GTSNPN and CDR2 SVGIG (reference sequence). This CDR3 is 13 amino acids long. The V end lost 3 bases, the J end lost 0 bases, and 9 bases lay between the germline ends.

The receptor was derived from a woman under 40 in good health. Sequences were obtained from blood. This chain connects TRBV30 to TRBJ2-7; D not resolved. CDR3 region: CAWRGPSSYEQYF. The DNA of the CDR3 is TGTGCCTGGAGAGGGCCCAGCTCCTACGAGCAGTACTTC.